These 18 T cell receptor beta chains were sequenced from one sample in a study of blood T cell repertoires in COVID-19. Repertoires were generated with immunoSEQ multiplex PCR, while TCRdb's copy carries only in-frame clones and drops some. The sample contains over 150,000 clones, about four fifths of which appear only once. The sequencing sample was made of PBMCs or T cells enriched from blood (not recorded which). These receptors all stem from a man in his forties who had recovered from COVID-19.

The chain's CDR3 is CASSLGDTSFYTEAFF. The DNA of the CDR3 is TGTGCCAGCAGCTTGGGAGACACCTCATTTTACACTGAAGCTTTCTTT. The chain is built from TRBV5-5 and TRBJ1-1; D is undetermined. The CDR3 is made up of 16 amino acids. The germline V gene encodes CDR1 SGHKS and CDR2 YYEKEE (reference sequence). The V and J ends lost 0 bases and 3 bases respectively, with 15 bases between them.

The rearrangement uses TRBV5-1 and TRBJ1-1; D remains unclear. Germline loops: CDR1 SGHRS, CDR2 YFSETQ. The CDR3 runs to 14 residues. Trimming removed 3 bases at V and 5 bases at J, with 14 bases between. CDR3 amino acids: CASSSTQTGTEAFF. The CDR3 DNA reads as TGCGCCAGCAGCTCTACTCAAACGGGGACTGAAGCTTTCTTT.

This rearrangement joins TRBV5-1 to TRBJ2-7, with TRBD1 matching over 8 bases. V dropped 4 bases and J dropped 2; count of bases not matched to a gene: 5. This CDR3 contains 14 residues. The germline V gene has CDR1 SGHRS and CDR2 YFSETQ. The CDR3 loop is CASSGGQGPYEQYF. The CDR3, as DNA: TGCGCCAGCAGCGGCGGACAGGGTCCCTACGAGCAGTACTTC.

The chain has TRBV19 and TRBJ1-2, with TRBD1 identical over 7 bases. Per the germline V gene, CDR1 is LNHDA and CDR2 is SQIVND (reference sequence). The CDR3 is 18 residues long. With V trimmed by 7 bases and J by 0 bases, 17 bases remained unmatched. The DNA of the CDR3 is TGTGCCAGTAAGGCGGAAACCGGGACAGCCCAAGCTAACTATGGCTACACCTTC. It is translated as CASKAETGTAQANYGYTF.

The CDR3 DNA reads as TGTGCCAGCAGTTCATTCGGACAGGGTGTCAGCGAGCAGTACTTC. Translating it yields CASSSFGQGVSEQYF. The chain is built from TRBV27 and TRBJ2-7; 8 positions agree with TRBD1. The germline V gene encodes CDR1 MNHEY and CDR2 SMNVEV (reference sequence). This CDR3 has 15 residues. V gave up 4 bases and J gave up 6 bases; unmatched junction bases: 11.

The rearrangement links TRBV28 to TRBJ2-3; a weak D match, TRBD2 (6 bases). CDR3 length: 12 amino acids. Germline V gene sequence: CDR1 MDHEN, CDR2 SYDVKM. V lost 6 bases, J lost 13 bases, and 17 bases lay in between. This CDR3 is CASSRWGTPKYF. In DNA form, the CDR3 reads TGTGCCAGCAGCCGGTGGGGGACTCCTAAGTATTTT.

DNA for the CDR3: TGCGCCAGCAGCTGGGACATGAGAAGTAACACCTACGAGCAGTACTTC. Amino acid sequence: CASSWDMRSNTYEQYF. The chain couples TRBV5-1 to TRBJ2-7, with a tentative D call TRBD1 (6 bases). Trimming removed 3 bases from V and 2 bases from J, with 18 bases in between. CDR3 size: 16 residues. CDR1 is SGHRS, CDR2 YFSETQ, per germline.

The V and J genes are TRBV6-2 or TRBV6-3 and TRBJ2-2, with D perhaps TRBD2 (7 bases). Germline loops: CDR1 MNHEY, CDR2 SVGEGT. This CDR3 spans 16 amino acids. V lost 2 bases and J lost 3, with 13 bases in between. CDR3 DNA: TGTGCCAGCAGTTACCCGAGGGGGGGAGACACCGGGGAGCTGTTTTTT. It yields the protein CASSYPRGGDTGELFF.

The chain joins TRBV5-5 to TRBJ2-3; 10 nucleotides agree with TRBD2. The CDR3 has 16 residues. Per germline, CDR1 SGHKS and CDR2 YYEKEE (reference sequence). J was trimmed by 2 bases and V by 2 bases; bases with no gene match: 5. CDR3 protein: CASSFSGTSATDTQYF. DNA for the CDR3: TGTGCCAGCAGCTTCTCCGGGACTAGCGCCACAGATACGCAGTATTTT. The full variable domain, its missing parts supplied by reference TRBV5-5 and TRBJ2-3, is DAGVTQSPTHLIKTRGQQVTLRCSPISGHKSVSWYQQVLGQGPQFIFQYYEKEERGRGNFPDRFSARQFPNYSSELNVNALLLGDSALYLCASSFSGTSATDTQYFGPGTRLTVL.

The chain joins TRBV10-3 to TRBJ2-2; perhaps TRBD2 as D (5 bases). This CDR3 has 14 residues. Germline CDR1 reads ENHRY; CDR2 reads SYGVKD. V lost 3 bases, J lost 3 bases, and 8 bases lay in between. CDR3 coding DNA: TGTGCCATCAGTGATGGGCGGGACACCGGGGAGCTGTTTTTT. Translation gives CAISDGRDTGELFF.

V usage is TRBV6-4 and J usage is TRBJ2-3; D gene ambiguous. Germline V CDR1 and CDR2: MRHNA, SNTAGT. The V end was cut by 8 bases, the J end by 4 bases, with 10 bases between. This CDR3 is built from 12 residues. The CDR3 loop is CASVKFSDTQYF. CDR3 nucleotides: TGTGCCAGCGTTAAATTCTCAGATACGCAGTATTTT.

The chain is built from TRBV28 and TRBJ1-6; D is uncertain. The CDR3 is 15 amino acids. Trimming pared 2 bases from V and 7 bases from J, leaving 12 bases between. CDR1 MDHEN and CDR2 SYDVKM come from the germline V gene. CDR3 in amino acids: CASSLTGFRNSPLHF. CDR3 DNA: TGTGCCAGCAGTTTAACCGGTTTTCGGAATTCACCCCTCCACTTT.

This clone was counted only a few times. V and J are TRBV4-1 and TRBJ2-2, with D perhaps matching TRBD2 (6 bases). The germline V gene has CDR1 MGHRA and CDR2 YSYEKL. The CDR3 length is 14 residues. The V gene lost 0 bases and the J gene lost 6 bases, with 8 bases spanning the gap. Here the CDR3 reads CASSQDQRAGELFF. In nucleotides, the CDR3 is TGCGCCAGCAGCCAAGATCAGCGGGCCGGGGAGCTGTTTTTT.

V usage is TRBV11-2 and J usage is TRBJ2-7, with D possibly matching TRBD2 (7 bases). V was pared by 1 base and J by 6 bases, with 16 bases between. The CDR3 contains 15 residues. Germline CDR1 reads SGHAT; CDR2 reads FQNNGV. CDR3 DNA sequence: TGTGCCAGCAGCTTAGGTCTGGGGGGGCAGAGCGAGCAGTACTTC. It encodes CASSLGLGGQSEQYF.

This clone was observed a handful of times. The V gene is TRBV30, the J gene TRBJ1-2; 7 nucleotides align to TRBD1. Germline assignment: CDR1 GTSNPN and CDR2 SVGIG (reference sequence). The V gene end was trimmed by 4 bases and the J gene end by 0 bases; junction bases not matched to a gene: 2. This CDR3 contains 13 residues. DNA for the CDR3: TGTGCCTGGAATGACAGGGCTAACTATGGCTACACCTTC. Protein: CAWNDRANYGYTF.

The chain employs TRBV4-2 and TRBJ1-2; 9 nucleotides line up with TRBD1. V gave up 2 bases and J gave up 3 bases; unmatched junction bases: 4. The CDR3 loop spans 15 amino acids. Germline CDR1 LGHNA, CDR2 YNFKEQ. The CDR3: CASSQTGGADYGYTF. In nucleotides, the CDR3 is TGTGCCAGCAGCCAAACAGGGGGCGCCGACTATGGCTACACCTTC.

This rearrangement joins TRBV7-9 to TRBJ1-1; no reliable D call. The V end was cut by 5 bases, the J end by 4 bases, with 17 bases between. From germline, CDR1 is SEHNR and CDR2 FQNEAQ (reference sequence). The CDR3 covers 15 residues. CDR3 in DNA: TGTGCCAGCAGCGCTGTGGGAGCGTGGGTCACTGAAGCTTTCTTT. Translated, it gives CASSAVGAWVTEAFF.

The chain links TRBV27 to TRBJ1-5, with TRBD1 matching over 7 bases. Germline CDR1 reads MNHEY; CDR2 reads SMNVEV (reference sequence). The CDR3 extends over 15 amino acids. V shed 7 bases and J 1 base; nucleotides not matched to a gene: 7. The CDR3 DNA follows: TGTGCCAGCAAGCCCGGGACAGCAAGCAATCAGCCCCAGCATTTT. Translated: CASKPGTASNQPQHF.